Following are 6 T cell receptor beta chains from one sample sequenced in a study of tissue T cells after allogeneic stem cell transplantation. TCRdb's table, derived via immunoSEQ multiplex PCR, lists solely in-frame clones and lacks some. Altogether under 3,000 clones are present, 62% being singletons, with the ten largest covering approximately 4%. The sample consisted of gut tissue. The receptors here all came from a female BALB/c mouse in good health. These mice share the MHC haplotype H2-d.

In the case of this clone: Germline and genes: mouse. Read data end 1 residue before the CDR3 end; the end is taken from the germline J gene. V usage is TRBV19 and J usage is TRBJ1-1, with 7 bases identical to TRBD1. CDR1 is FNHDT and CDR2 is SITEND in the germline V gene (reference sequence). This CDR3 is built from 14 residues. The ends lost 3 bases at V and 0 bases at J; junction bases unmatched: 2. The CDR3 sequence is CASSTDRANTEVFF. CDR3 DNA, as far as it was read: TGTGCCAGCAGTACCGACAGGGCAAACACAGAAGTCTTC.

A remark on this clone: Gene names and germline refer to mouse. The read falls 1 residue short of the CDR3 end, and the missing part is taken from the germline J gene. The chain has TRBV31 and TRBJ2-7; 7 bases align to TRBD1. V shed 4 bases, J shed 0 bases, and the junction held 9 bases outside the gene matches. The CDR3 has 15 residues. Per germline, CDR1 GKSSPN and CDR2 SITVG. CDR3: CAWKTGIGSSYEQYF. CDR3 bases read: TGTGCCTGGAAGACAGGGATTGGGAGCTCCTATGAACAGTAC.

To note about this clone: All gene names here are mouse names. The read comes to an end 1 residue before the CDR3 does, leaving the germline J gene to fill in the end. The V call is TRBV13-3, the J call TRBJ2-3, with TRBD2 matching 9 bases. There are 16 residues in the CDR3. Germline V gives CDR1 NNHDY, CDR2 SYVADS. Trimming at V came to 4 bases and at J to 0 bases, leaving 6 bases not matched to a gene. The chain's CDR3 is CASSHLGGDSAETLYF. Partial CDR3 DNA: TGTGCCAGCAGTCATCTGGGGGGGGATAGTGCAGAAACGCTGTAT.

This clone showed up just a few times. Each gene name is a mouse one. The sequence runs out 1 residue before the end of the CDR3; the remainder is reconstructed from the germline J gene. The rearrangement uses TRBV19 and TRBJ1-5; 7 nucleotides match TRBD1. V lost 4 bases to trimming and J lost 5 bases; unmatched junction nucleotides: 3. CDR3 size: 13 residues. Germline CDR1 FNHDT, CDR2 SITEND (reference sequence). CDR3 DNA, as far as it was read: TGTGCCAGCAGTTCCGGGACAGACCAGGCTCCGCTT. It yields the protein CASSSGTDQAPL. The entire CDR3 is CASSSGTDQAPLF. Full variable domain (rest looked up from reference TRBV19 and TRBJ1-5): GGIITQTPKFLIGQEGQKLTLKCQQNFNHDTMYWYRQDSGKGLRLIYYSITENDLQKGDLSEGYDASREKKSSFSLTVTSAQKNEMAVFLCASSSGTDQAPLFGEGTRLSVL.

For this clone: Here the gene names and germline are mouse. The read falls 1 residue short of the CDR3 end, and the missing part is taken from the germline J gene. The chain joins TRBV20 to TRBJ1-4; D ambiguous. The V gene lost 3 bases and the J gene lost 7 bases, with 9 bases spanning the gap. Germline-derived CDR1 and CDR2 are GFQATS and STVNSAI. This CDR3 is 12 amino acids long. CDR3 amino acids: CGARGYGERLFF. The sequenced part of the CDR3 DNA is TGTGGTGCTAGAGGGTACGGCGAAAGATTATTT. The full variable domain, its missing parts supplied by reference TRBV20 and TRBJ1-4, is GALVYQYPRRTICKSGTSMRMECQAVGFQATSVAWYRQSPQKTFELIALSTVNSAIKYEQNFTQEKFPISHPNLSFSSMTVLNAYLEDRGLYLCGARGYGERLFFGHGTKLSVL.

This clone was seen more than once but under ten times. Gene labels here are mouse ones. The sequenced CDR3 bases are TGTGCCAGCAGTGATAAGGGACGGGAACAGTAC. Residues: CASSDKGREQY. The CDR3 in its entirety is CASSDKGREQYF. The chain carries TRBV13-3 and TRBJ2-7; D is tentatively TRBD1 or TRBD2 (5 bases each). The CDR3 end is not reached by the read, which stops 1 residue before it; the germline J gene fills it in. This CDR3 has 12 residues. Germline V gene data show CDR1 as NNHDY and CDR2 as SYVADS. The V end was cut by 1 base, the J end by 7 bases, with 9 bases between.